The 14 T cell receptor beta chains given below trace back to one sample, sequenced in a study of regulatory T cells. Study-wide results and limits: In CD3G-deficient patients, conventional CD4+ T cells were enriched for hydrophobic CDR3 residues at positions 6 and 7.

Antigens for these TCRs are unknown. Amplification used 52 TRBV primers and 13 TRBJ primers. This table comes from immunoSEQ multiplex PCR, and its TCRdb copy is limited to in-frame clones, with some not included. The repertoire has about 35,000 clones, over 75% of them found once; the top ten carry more than 2%. Sequenced material: conventional CD4+ T cells sorted from blood. The receptors were gathered from a person between 18 and 35 years old with CD3G deficiency.

The chain carries TRBV28 and TRBJ2-5; TRBD2 might be the D (6 bases). This CDR3 region has 15 residues. From germline, CDR1 is MDHEN and CDR2 SYDVKM. Trimming shortened V by 3 bases and J by 5 bases, and 16 bases separated the two germline ends. DNA of the CDR3: TGTGCCAGCAGTTTGGGAGGAGCCAAGGGGGAGACCCAGTACTTC. Translating it yields CASSLGGAKGETQYF. The whole variable domain, remainder taken from reference TRBV28 and TRBJ2-5, is DVKVTQSSRYLVKRTGEKVFLECVQDMDHENMFWYRQDPGLGLRLIYFSYDVKMKEKGDIPEGYSVSREKKERFSLILESASTNQTSMYLCASSLGGAKGETQYFGPGTRLLVL.

The rearrangement uses TRBV6-1 and TRBJ2-3; D call uncertain. The V and J ends lost 6 bases and 1 base respectively, with 11 bases between them. The germline CDR1 and CDR2 sequences are MNHNS and SASEGT. CDR3 length: 14 amino acids. CDR3 in DNA: TGTGCCAGCAGCTTTTACCGCCGCACAGATACGCAGTATTTT. Its translation is CASSFYRRTDTQYF.

The V call is TRBV28, the J call TRBJ1-4, with no clear D. Germline V lookup: CDR1 MDHEN, CDR2 SYDVKM. This CDR3 is 13 amino acids long. V was cut by 2 bases and J by 8 bases, with 9 bases left in between. CDR3 DNA sequence: TGTGCCAGCAGTTTAGGGCGGAGCGAAAAACTGTTTTTT. Its translation is CASSLGRSEKLFF. The whole variable domain, filled in from reference TRBV28 and TRBJ1-4, reads DVKVTQSSRYLVKRTGEKVFLECVQDMDHENMFWYRQDPGLGLRLIYFSYDVKMKEKGDIPEGYSVSREKKERFSLILESASTNQTSMYLCASSLGRSEKLFFGSGTQLSVL.

The V call is TRBV10-2, the J call TRBJ2-7; 11 bases agree with TRBD2. CDR3 length equals 14 residues. CDR1 is WSHSY and CDR2 is SAAADI in the germline V gene. Germline trimming cut 7 bases from V and 6 bases from J; bases unmatched to any gene: 8. The CDR3 sequence is CASKPTSGKSEQYF. The DNA for the CDR3 is TGCGCCAGCAAGCCGACTAGCGGGAAGTCCGAGCAGTACTTC.

The CDR3 spells CASGTFGSSTDTQYF. CDR3 in DNA: TGTGCCAGCGGCACATTCGGGTCTAGCACAGATACGCAGTATTTT. The chain combines TRBV7-8 with TRBJ2-3; D remains unclear. CDR1 SGHVS and CDR2 FQNEAQ come from the germline V gene. The CDR3 length is 15 residues. Trimming cost V 8 bases and J 0 bases, with 15 bases left between them.

The chain's CDR3 is CASSLSPESKTQYF. In nucleotides, the CDR3 is TGCGCCAGCAGCTTGTCCCCGGAATCGAAGACCCAGTACTTC. This chain connects TRBV5-1 to TRBJ2-5; D call uncertain. V was trimmed by 1 base and J by 6 bases, leaving 13 bases between them. The CDR3 has 14 amino acids. Germline CDR1 reads SGHRS; CDR2 reads YFSETQ.

The rearrangement joins TRBV28 to TRBJ2-1, with D possibly being TRBD1 or TRBD2 (6 bases each). Germline CDR1 is MDHEN and CDR2 is SYDVKM. The CDR3 has 17 residues. The V end lost 2 bases, the J end lost 7 bases, and 21 bases lay between the germline ends. The CDR3 nucleotides are TGTGCCAGCAGTTTAGGCCCGGGGGCCTACCATGGGAATGAGCAGTTCTTC. Translated: CASSLGPGAYHGNEQFF.

In its sample, this clone ranks as medium-sized. The V and J genes are TRBV28 and TRBJ1-2; TRBD1 is a possible D gene (5 bases). CDR3 length equals 14 residues. Germline lookup yields CDR1 MDHEN and CDR2 SYDVKM. The ends were cut back, 5 bases at V and 6 bases at J, with 16 bases in the middle. CDR3 protein: CASSPGGRIDGYTF. CDR3 bases: TGTGCCAGCAGTCCTGGGGGACGGATAGATGGCTACACCTTC.

The rearrangement links TRBV28 to TRBJ2-1, with a tentative D call TRBD2 (6 bases). The germline CDR1 and CDR2 sequences are MDHEN and SYDVKM. This CDR3 has 14 amino acids. With 6 bases removed from V and 0 bases from J, the gap between germline ends came to 9 bases. CDR3 loop: CASRREFSYNEQFF. The CDR3 DNA sequence: TGTGCCAGCAGGCGGGAATTCTCCTACAATGAGCAGTTCTTC. The full variable domain, with the rest looked up from reference TRBV28 and TRBJ2-1, is DVKVTQSSRYLVKRTGEKVFLECVQDMDHENMFWYRQDPGLGLRLIYFSYDVKMKEKGDIPEGYSVSREKKERFSLILESASTNQTSMYLCASRREFSYNEQFFGPGTRLTVL.

This clone was detected only once. This chain uses TRBV18 with TRBJ2-7; TRBD1 matches 8 bases. V shed 4 bases, J shed 6 bases, and the junction held 5 bases outside the gene matches. This CDR3 has 13 residues. Germline CDR1 reads KGHSH; CDR2 reads LQKENI. The CDR3 sequence is CASSQQGGSEQYF. In DNA form, the CDR3 reads TGTGCCAGCTCACAACAGGGGGGTTCCGAGCAGTACTTC.

This sequence joins TRBV27 and TRBJ2-6; 10 nucleotides line up with TRBD2. J was trimmed by 2 bases and V by 5 bases; bases with no gene match: 3. The germline gives CDR1 MNHEY, CDR2 SMNVEV (reference sequence). There are 16 residues in the CDR3. The CDR3 DNA reads as TGTGCCAGCAGTCCCACTAGCGGGGCTGGGGCCAACGTCCTGACTTTC. The encoded protein is CASSPTSGAGANVLTF.

This sequence joins TRBV6-6 and TRBJ1-1; perhaps TRBD1 as D (5 bases). Germline loops: CDR1 MNHNY, CDR2 SVGAGI (reference sequence). The ends were cut back, 0 bases at V and 5 bases at J, with 13 bases in the middle. The CDR3 runs 15 residues. The CDR3, as DNA: TGTGCCAGCAGTTACTCGGAATGGGGGAGGACTGAAGCTTTCTTT. This translates into CASSYSEWGRTEAFF.

The chain has TRBV10-3 and TRBJ2-1, with no clear D. Germline V gene data show CDR1 as ENHRY and CDR2 as SYGVKD. This CDR3 region has 12 residues. V lost 2 bases and J 9 bases, leaving 8 bases between the germline ends. CDR3 region: CAISERRGEQFF. CDR3 DNA sequence: TGTGCCATCAGTGAGAGAAGAGGTGAGCAGTTCTTC.

The chain is built from TRBV28 and TRBJ2-5; possibly TRBD2 for D (6 bases). This CDR3 spans 13 amino acids. The ends were cut back, 6 bases at V and 2 bases at J, with 10 bases in the middle. Germline values: CDR1 MDHEN, CDR2 SYDVKM. As DNA, the CDR3 is TGTGCCAGCAGCCCGGGGACTCAAGAGACCCAGTACTTC. Its protein product is CASSPGTQETQYF.